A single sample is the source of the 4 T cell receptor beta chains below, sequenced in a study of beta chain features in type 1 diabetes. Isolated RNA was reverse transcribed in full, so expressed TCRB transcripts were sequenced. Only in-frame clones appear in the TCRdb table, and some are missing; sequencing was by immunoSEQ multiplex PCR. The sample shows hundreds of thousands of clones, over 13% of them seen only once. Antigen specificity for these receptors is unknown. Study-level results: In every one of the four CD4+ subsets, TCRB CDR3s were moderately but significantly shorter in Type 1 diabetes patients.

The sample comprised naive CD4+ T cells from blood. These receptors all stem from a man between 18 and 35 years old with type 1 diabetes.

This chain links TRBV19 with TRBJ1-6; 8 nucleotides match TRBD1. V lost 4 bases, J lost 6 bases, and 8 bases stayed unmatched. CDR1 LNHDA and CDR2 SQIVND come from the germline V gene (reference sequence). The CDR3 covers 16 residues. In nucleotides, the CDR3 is TGTGCCAGTAGTAGGACCCGGGACAGGACTAATTCACCCCTCCACTTT. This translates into CASSRTRDRTNSPLHF.

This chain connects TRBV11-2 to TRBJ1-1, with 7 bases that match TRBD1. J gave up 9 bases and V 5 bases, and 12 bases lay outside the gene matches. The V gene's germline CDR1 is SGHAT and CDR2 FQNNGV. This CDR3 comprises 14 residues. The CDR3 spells CASSPYFGTEKAFF. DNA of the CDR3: TGTGCCAGCAGCCCATACTTTGGGACAGAGAAAGCTTTCTTT.

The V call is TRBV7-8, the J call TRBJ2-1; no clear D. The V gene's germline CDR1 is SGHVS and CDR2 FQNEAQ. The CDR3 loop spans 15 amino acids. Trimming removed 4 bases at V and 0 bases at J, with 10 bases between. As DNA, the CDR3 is TGTGCCAGCAGCTCGACGGTTAGCTCCTACAATGAGCAGTTCTTC. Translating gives CASSSTVSSYNEQFF.

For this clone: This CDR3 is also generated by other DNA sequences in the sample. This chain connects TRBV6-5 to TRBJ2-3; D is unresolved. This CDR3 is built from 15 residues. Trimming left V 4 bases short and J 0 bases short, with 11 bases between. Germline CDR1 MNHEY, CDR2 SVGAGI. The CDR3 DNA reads TGTGCCAGCAGTTTACTCGGCGGAAGCACAGATACGCAGTATTTT. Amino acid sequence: CASSLLGGSTDTQYF.